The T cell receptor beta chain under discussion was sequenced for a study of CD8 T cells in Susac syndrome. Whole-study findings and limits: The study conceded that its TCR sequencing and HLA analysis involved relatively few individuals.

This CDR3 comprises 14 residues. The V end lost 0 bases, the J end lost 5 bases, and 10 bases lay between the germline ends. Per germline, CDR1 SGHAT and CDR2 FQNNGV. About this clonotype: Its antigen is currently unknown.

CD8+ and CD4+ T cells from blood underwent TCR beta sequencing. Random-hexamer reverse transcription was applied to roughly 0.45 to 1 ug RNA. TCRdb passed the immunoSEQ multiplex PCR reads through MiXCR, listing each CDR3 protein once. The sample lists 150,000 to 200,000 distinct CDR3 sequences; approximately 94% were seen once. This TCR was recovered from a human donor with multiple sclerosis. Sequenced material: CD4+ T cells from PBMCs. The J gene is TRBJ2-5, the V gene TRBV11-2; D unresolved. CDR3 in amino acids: CASSLEPAPETQYF. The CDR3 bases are TGTGCCAGCAGCTTAGAACCGGCGCCCGAGACCCAGTACTTC.